This entry is about one T cell receptor beta chain. The antigen is undetermined. Germline values: CDR1 GTSNPN, CDR2 SVGIG (reference sequence). V was clipped by 2 bases and J by 6 bases; unmatched bases: 11. The CDR3 sequence is 15 residues long. This sample was taken from a study of cytomegalovirus exposure and HLA in healthy donors. The PCR employed 60 Vbeta primers together with 13 Jbeta primers. Only in-frame clones appear in the TCRdb table, and some are missing; sequencing was by immunoSEQ multiplex PCR. The sample holds roughly 110,000 clones. Regarding the study as a whole: A later analysis, which compared TCR beta chains of equal frequency, found the HLA-associated ones more clonally expanded. Within an earlier analysis, most TCR beta V segments proved productive either about 87% or about 30% of the time. Later analysis reportedly placed an Asian-associated ancestry cluster below the approximately 680-donor mean in N-insertions.

Sequencing used PBMCs. The source is a man aged 25-45 years in good health and CMV-seronegative. The chain recombines TRBV30 with TRBJ2-7, with 9 positions matching TRBD1. CDR3 nucleotides: TGTGCCTGGAGTCGCGCCGGGACAGGGATGGGCGAGCAGTACTTC. As protein: CAWSRAGTGMGEQYF.